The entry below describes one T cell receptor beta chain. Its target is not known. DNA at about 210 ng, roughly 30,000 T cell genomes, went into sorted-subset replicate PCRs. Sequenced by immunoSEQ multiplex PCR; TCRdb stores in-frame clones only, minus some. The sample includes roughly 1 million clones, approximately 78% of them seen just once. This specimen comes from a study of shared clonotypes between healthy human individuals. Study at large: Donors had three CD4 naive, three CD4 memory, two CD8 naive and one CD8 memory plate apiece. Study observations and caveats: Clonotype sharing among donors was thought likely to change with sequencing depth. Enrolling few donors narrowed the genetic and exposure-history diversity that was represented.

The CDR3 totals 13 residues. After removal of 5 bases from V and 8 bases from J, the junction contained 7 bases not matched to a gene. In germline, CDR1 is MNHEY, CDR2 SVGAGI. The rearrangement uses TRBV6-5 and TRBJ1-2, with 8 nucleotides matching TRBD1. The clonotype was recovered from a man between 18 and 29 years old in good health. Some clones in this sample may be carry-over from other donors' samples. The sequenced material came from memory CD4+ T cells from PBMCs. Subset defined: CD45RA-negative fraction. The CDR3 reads CASSQGQGAGYTF. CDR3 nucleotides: TGTGCCAGCAGTCAGGGCCAGGGGGCAGGCTACACCTTC.